This TCR beta chain was sequenced in a study of CD8+CD57+ T cells in acquired aplastic anemia. Study background: Sorted CD4+ and CD8+ cell DNA averaged 3.2 ug.

Study-wide findings and caveats: No significant difference in CD8+ Simpson's diversity was found between patients and controls.

Patients selected for sequencing had displayed CD8+CD57+ cell expansion by flow cytometry. Each of the patients presented with severe acquired aplastic anemia. The study sampled blood from patients who had received no therapy. Remarks on this clonotype: What it binds is unknown.

Trimming shortened V by 3 bases and J by 5 bases, and 10 bases separated the two germline ends. Germline V gives CDR1 KGHSH, CDR2 LQKENI. The CDR3 contains 14 residues. Investigators profiled TCR beta VDJ and CDR3 from genomic DNA template. TCRdb re-called the reads with MiXCR, one entry per CDR3 protein. This table holds hundreds of thousands of distinct CDR3 sequences, less than 35% found once. The receptor was derived from a human donor with aplastic anemia. The rearrangement links TRBV18 to TRBJ2-2, with D tentatively TRBD2 (7 bases). Sequenced input: sorted CD4+, CD8+, or CD8+CD57+ T cells (not recorded which) from PBMCs. CDR3 sequence (DNA): TGTGCCAGCTCACCCGGGGGGCCTACCGGGGAGCTGTTTTTT. Translated, it gives CASSPGGPTGELFF.